This T cell receptor (beta chain) comes out of a study of PD-1 blockade in classical Hodgkin lymphoma. Brentuximab vedotin exposure varied among the patients, all of whom had relapsed after autologous stem cell transplantation. Profiling relied on immunoSEQ multiplex PCR, and the TCRdb table lists in-frame clones only, not all of them. The data hold under 20,000 clones, with around 76% observed a single time. As to this clone: Its antigen is still unknown.

This CDR3 is built from 14 residues. The germline V and J ends were trimmed by 7 bases and 5 bases, with 16 bases remaining between them. The germline V gene encodes CDR1 MNHNS and CDR2 SASEGT. Study-wide findings and caveats: Whatever underlies the repertoire differences (possibly disease activity or prior therapy) remains undefined.

The origin of this receptor is a human donor with classical Hodgkin lymphoma. The genes are TRBV6-1 and TRBJ2-3, with a weak D call TRBD1 (5 bases). Sequenced here: peripheral blood mononuclear cells (PBMCs), sampled before the second cycle of nivolumab. CDR3 region: CASNFKGPGDTQYF. The CDR3 DNA reads TGTGCCAGCAATTTTAAGGGGCCGGGAGATACGCAGTATTTT.